The 2 T cell receptor beta chains below were found in one sample sequenced in a study of shared clonotypes between healthy human individuals. Sequencing used immunoSEQ multiplex PCR; TCRdb keeps in-frame clones, though not all of them. The table lists millions of clones, over 85% of them singletons. The sequencing input was naive CD4+ T cells sorted from blood. Subset reported: CD45RA+ positively selected. Receptors originate from a man aged 18 to 29 in good health.

V is TRBV9 and J is TRBJ2-3; D possibly corresponds to TRBD1 (6 bases). There are 14 residues in the CDR3. The germline CDR1 and CDR2 sequences are SGDLS and YYNGEE. Trimming removed 4 bases at V and 2 bases at J, with 11 bases between. The DNA of the CDR3 is TGTGCCAGCAGCATACAGGGTTCCACAGATACGCAGTATTTT. Translation gives CASSIQGSTDTQYF.

The chain couples TRBV18 to TRBJ1-4; TRBD1 is a possible D gene (6 bases). Germline CDR1 reads KGHSH; CDR2 reads LQKENI. This CDR3 spans 17 amino acids. Trimming removed 1 base from V and 5 bases from J, with 17 bases in between. This CDR3 is CASSPRGPGGKNEKLFF. In DNA form, the CDR3 reads TGTGCCAGCTCACCACGGGGCCCTGGGGGCAAAAATGAAAAACTGTTTTTT.